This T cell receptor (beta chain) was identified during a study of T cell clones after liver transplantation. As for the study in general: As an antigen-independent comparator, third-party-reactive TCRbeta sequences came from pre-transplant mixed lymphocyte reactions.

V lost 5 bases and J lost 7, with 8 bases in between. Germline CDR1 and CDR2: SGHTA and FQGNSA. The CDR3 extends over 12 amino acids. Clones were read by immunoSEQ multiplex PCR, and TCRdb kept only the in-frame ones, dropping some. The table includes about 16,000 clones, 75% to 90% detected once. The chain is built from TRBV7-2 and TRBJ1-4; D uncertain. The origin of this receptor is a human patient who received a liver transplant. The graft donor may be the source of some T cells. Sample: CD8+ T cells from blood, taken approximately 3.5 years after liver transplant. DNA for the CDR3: TGTGCCAGCAGCCGGACTCGTGAAAAACTGTTTTTT. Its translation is CASSRTREKLFF.